This T cell receptor (beta chain) was identified in a study of cytomegalovirus exposure and HLA in healthy donors. The PCR made use of 60 Vbeta and 13 Jbeta primers. TCRdb keeps only in-frame clones here, not all; method: immunoSEQ multiplex PCR. The repertoire holds around 67,000 clones, with around 74% as singletons. Germline CDR1 is MDHEN and CDR2 is SYDVKM. Between the trimmed V and J ends, which lost 2 bases and 8 bases, there was a span of 15 bases. There are 14 residues in the CDR3. This chain joins TRBV28 and TRBJ1-2, with a weak D call TRBD1 (5 bases). Material for sequencing was PBMCs. The sequence came from a woman aged 25 to 39 in good health and CMV-seropositive. CDR3 in amino acids: CASSLGARYAGYTF. DNA of the CDR3: TGTGCCAGCAGTTTAGGGGCACGGTATGCCGGCTACACCTTC.